This T cell receptor beta chain was captured in a study of human T cells and chemical hapten exposure (dated by TCRdb to about 2021). Study-wide context: For sensitization, 2% DPC in acetone was applied to an approximately 2 cm by approximately 2 cm area of upper inner arm skin. Patients additionally received weekly therapeutic DPC doses to the scalp throughout the roughly 26-week study period. Patch testing on the upper back used Finn chambers containing 0.01% DPC, with scoring done after 6 days according to International Contact Dermatitis Research Group standards. Most of the patients in the cohort were female, and the cohort covered alopecia areata with under or over 50% scalp involvement, alopecia totalis and alopecia universalis. Libraries were pooled for sequencing, and variation in per-sample TCR yields was attributed mainly to small differences in library volumes within the pool. This study followed changes in the peripheral blood TCR repertoire in vivo during primary and secondary sensitization of alopecia patients to the hapten diphenylcyclopropenone (DPC). Blood samples were taken from patients before sensitization (week 0) and at 2, 6 and about 24 weeks after DPC sensitization. Blood for TCR sequencing was provided by twenty-nine alopecia patients at one to four time points (pre-sensitization, 2, 6 and 24 weeks).

This specimen's time point label, interpreted: pre-sensitization, week 0. Sample treatment or condition, as interpreted from the label and publication: therapeutic diphenylcyclopropenone sensitization with weekly scalp DPC. At every patch-test visit, the blood draw took place before the patch test was put on. Patients were considered eligible if aged 18 to 70, diagnosed with alopecia and deemed suitable for DPC therapy, and patients were excluded if pregnant. Total RNA was isolated from unfractionated whole blood collected in Tempus Blood RNA tubes. This clonotype showed up many times. Its antigen is currently not known. No quality values exist for individual bases; no much larger clone is one base distant. Overall results and qualifications from the work: Repeated subsampling changed both the strength of the expansion versus patch-test correlation and the threshold at which the correlation became significant. The number of TCRs above 1 in 1000 frequency did not change with DPC sensitization; there was no evidence of global repertoire structure alterations. Patch test score was positively correlated with the number of PT1 expanded TCRs, with significance at thresholds 8, 16 and 32 but not at 4. Compared with pre-sensitization or healthy control sets, expanded TCRs formed significantly more large CDR3 similarity clusters, which is consistent with antigen-driven responses. All patients had alopecia, a presumed autoimmune disease, so their immune response might differ from that of healthy individuals.

Library creation used RACE. Sequencing instrument: NextSeq 500. During library preparation, unique molecular identifiers were attached to individual cDNA molecules so that TCRs could be counted quantitatively and reproducibly. Each blood RNA sample was used to sequence both TCR alpha and TCR beta chains. The paper's data handling went like this. Samples had a median of roughly 100,000 TCRs, with a range from roughly 23,224 to 700,000. V, J and CDR3 annotation of the TCR reads was carried out using the Decombinator software suite. For the PS versus PT1 abundance plots, all samples were subsampled to the same number of TCRs (28,000). Expanded TCRs were defined as absent before sensitization and observed at least eight times at the 2-week time point. Using fastp trimming at Q25 and MiXCR clonotype assembly, TCRdb reanalyzed the public sequencing data and kept in-frame beta chains. Rows with one shared CDR3 protein collapse into an entry with the most common genes and DNA. In this record, the V and J calls reflect TCRdb's handling and not the investigators' own analysis. The sample table holds more than 300,000 distinct CDR3 sequences, of which more than 4.5% were seen once. 2.5% to 3% of the sample is held by the ten biggest clonotypes.

CDR1 is given as MDHEN and CDR2 as SYDVKM, both from the germline V gene. The germline ends are 19 bases apart after V is trimmed by 3 bases and J by 14 bases. Including the terminal cysteine and phenylalanine, the CDR3 comprises 13 residues. Left in the record is the CDR3 DNA by itself, 39 bases read in frame from the first base. The chain uses TRBV28 and TRBJ1-1, with no D gene named confidently. This sequence originates from a woman aged 45-59 years with alopecia areata. Some clones in this sample may be carry-over from other donors' samples. Here the sequenced sample was whole blood, taken in connection with sensitization to the hapten diphenylcyclopropenone (DPC). The DNA sequence is TGTGCCAGCAGTTTTGTGGGGAATAGAAAGTTGTTCTTT. It encodes CASSFVGNRKLFF.